The 9 T cell receptor beta chains below all came from one sample that was sequenced in a study of cytomegalovirus exposure and HLA in healthy donors (TCRdb year 2017). Libraries were built with the immunoSEQ multiplex PCR assay. The multiplex PCR relied on a mix of 60 forward primers for TCR Vbeta segments and 13 reverse primers for TCR Jbeta segments. The table comes from immuneACCESS by way of TCRdb, which keeps in-frame sequences with V and J called. Part of the clones is missing from these tables; in studies checked, under half for an unresolved V gene and the rest for unknown reasons. Counted in this sample were about 200,000 clones; approximately 80% of them appeared once. Together, the top ten hold 1.5% to 2% of the sample. Sequenced material: PBMCs. These receptors originate from a man aged 50-60 years in good health and CMV-seronegative.

The chain carries TRBV28 and TRBJ1-5; TRBD1 might be the D (5 bases). V was clipped by 6 bases and J by 0 bases, with 21 bases between them. Germline V gene lookup returns CDR1 MDHEN and CDR2 SYDVKM. This CDR3 has 18 amino acids. The CDR3 sequence: CASSLLGTRRHSNQPQHF. CDR3 nucleotide sequence: TGTGCCAGCAGCCTGCTCGGGACTCGACGACATAGCAATCAGCCCCAGCATTTT.

The J gene is TRBJ2-1, the V gene TRBV13; 11 bases agree with TRBD2. Per germline, CDR1 PRHDT and CDR2 FYEKMQ (reference sequence). The V segment lost 3 bases and the J segment 9 bases; nucleotides outside the gene matches: 7. The CDR3 covers 15 residues. The CDR3 region has the DNA TGTGCCAGCAGCTTTCTTAGCGGGAGGGCCTTTGAGCAGTTCTTC. This translates into CASSFLSGRAFEQFF.

This clone appeared once. This chain uses TRBV28 with TRBJ2-7; possibly TRBD1 for D (6 bases). CDR3 size: 14 residues. Looked up from germline, CDR1 is MDHEN and CDR2 is SYDVKM. With 4 bases removed from V and 1 base from J, the gap between germline ends came to 11 bases. The CDR3 protein is CASSYTDRSYEQYF. CDR3 DNA sequence: TGTGCCAGCAGTTATACGGACAGATCCTACGAGCAGTACTTC.

The chain carries TRBV11-2 and TRBJ2-5, with D possibly TRBD1 on 6 matching bases. Germline values: CDR1 SGHAT, CDR2 FQNNGV. V was cut by 5 bases and J by 4 bases, with 17 bases left in between. There are 15 residues in the CDR3. The CDR3 DNA reads as TGTGCCAGCAGCCCAGCCCCAGGGGCGGGAGAGACCCAGTACTTC. Protein product: CASSPAPGAGETQYF.

The V and J genes are TRBV28 and TRBJ1-6; D not certain. This CDR3 is 15 amino acids long. V was shortened by 5 bases and J by 6 bases, with 14 bases between the two germline ends. Looked up from germline, CDR1 is MDHEN and CDR2 is SYDVKM. CDR3 sequence: CASSGPEQPNSPLHF. The CDR3 nucleotides are TGTGCCAGCAGTGGTCCGGAACAGCCTAATTCACCCCTCCACTTT. The full variable domain, in which reference TRBV28 and TRBJ1-6 provide the parts outside the CDR3, is DVKVTQSSRYLVKRTGEKVFLECVQDMDHENMFWYRQDPGLGLRLIYFSYDVKMKEKGDIPEGYSVSREKKERFSLILESASTNQTSMYLCASSGPEQPNSPLHFGNGTRLTVT.

The chain combines TRBV18 with TRBJ2-7; 8 nucleotides align to TRBD1. Trimming took 2 bases from V and 3 from J; bases not matched to a gene: 6. The CDR3 loop spans 15 amino acids. Germline-derived CDR1 and CDR2 are KGHSH and LQKENI. CDR3 amino acids: CASSPTGQVSYEQYF. CDR3 DNA: TGTGCCAGCTCACCAACGGGACAGGTCAGCTACGAGCAGTACTTC.

The chain is built from TRBV11-2 and TRBJ2-3, with 8 bases aligning to TRBD1. CDR1 and CDR2 from the germline V gene are SGHAT and FQNNGV. CDR3 length: 17 amino acids. V lost 0 bases to trimming and J lost 5 bases; unmatched junction nucleotides: 10. The CDR3 reads CASSLESGRGPLDTQYF. In DNA form, the CDR3 reads TGTGCCAGCAGCTTAGAGTCGGGCAGGGGGCCTTTAGATACGCAGTATTTT.

The rearrangement uses TRBV5-1 and TRBJ2-2; weak D call: TRBD2 (5 bases). The germline V gene encodes CDR1 SGHRS and CDR2 YFSETQ. The CDR3 is 15 residues long. With 4 bases removed from V and 1 base from J, the gap between germline ends came to 11 bases. The CDR3 loop is CASSGGLVNTGELFF. The CDR3 region has the DNA TGCGCCAGCAGCGGCGGGCTGGTGAACACCGGGGAGCTGTTTTTT.

V and J are TRBV4-2 and TRBJ1-1; TRBD1 agrees at 7 bases. In germline, CDR1 is LGHNA, CDR2 YNFKEQ. With V trimmed by 4 bases and J by 4 bases, 9 bases remained unmatched. This CDR3 comprises 15 residues. The CDR3 protein is CASSPQGERGTEAFF. The CDR3 DNA is TGTGCCAGCAGCCCCCAGGGGGAAAGGGGCACTGAAGCTTTCTTT.